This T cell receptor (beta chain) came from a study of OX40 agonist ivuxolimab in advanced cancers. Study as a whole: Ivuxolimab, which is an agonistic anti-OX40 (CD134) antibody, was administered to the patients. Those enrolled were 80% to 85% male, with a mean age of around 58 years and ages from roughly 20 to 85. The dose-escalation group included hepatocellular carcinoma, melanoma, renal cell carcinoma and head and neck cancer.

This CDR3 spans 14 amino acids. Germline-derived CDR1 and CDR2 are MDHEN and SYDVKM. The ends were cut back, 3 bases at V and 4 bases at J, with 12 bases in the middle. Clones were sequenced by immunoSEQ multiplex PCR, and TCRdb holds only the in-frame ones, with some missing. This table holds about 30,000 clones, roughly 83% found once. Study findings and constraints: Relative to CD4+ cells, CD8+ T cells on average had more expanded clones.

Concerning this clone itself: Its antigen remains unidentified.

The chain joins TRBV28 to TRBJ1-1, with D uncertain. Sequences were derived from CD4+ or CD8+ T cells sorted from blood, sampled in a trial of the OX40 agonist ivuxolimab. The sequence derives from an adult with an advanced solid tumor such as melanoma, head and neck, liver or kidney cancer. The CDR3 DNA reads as TGTGCCAGCAGTTTGAGAGAAGTTGGCACTGAAGCTTTCTTT. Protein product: CASSLREVGTEAFF. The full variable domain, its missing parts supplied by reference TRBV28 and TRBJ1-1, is DVKVTQSSRYLVKRTGEKVFLECVQDMDHENMFWYRQDPGLGLRLIYFSYDVKMKEKGDIPEGYSVSREKKERFSLILESASTNQTSMYLCASSLREVGTEAFFGQGTRLTVV.